A single sample gave rise to the 29 T cell receptor beta chains below, sequenced in a study of blood T cell repertoires in COVID-19. Some clones are missing from TCRdb's copy, which holds only in-frame ones; the method was immunoSEQ multiplex PCR. The data contain around 45,000 clones, approximately 80% of them seen just once; the ten biggest clones take up less than 25%. Sequenced material: peripheral blood. The receptors stem from a woman in her fifties or sixties with acute or convalescent COVID-19.

The chain links TRBV6-6 to TRBJ1-2, with TRBD1 matching over 8 bases. Trimming removed 7 bases from V and 3 bases from J; junction bases left unmatched: 7. Looked up from germline, CDR1 is MNHNY and CDR2 is SVGAGI (reference sequence). The CDR3 is 14 amino acids. The CDR3 here is CASTLDRVDYGYTF. The CDR3 DNA follows: TGTGCCAGCACCCTGGACAGGGTGGACTATGGCTACACCTTC.

This chain joins TRBV19 and TRBJ2-3, with 11 bases aligning to TRBD2. CDR3 length equals 17 residues. Germline CDR1 and CDR2: LNHDA and SQIVND (reference sequence). V was pared by 3 bases and J by 0 bases, with 5 bases of the junction left unmatched. CDR3 sequence reads: CASSIGLAGGSTDTQYF. In DNA form, the CDR3 reads TGTGCCAGTAGTATTGGTCTAGCGGGGGGTAGCACAGATACGCAGTATTTT.

CDR3 region: CSVGVGAVSGYTF. As DNA, the CDR3 is TGCAGCGTTGGAGTAGGGGCAGTAAGTGGCTACACCTTC. The rearrangement uses TRBV29-1 and TRBJ1-2; a possible D gene is TRBD1 (5 bases). The V end lost 4 bases, the J end lost 7 bases, and 16 bases lay between the germline ends. The CDR3 is 13 amino acids. Germline V gives CDR1 SQVTM, CDR2 ANQGSEA.

This rearrangement joins TRBV19 to TRBJ2-1, with unresolved D. Germline CDR1 and CDR2: LNHDA and SQIVND (reference sequence). Deletions cut 0 bases from V and 6 bases from J, with 9 bases between. This CDR3 contains 14 residues. The CDR3 loop is CASSIERQTNEQFF. The CDR3 nucleotides are TGTGCCAGTAGTATAGAGCGGCAGACCAATGAGCAGTTCTTC.

This clone was picked up one time. The gene calls are TRBV4-3 and TRBJ2-2; 7 bases agree with TRBD2. Germline assignment: CDR1 LGHNA and CDR2 YSLEER. The CDR3 runs to 15 residues. V dropped 0 bases and J dropped 7; count of bases not matched to a gene: 5. The CDR3 nucleotides are TGCGCCAGCAGCCAAGACGGGGGGAAGGGCGGGGAGCTGTTTTTT. Protein product: CASSQDGGKGGELFF.

The rearrangement joins TRBV14 to TRBJ1-2, with TRBD1 matching 8 bases. CDR3 length: 14 residues. The J segment lost 4 bases and the V segment lost 4 bases, leaving 5 bases of the junction unmatched. Germline V CDR1 and CDR2: SGHDN, FVKESK. As DNA, the CDR3 is TGTGCCAGCAGCCCGGACAGGGCAGGCTATGGCTACACCTTC. It specifies CASSPDRAGYGYTF.

A few counts support this clone. CDR3 protein: CASSWGQASNSPLHF. CDR3 nucleotide sequence: TGCGCCAGCAGCTGGGGACAGGCATCGAATTCACCCCTCCACTTT. The chain recombines TRBV5-1 with TRBJ1-6; 8 bases line up with TRBD1. CDR1 is SGHRS and CDR2 is YFSETQ in the germline V gene. Trimming took 3 bases from V and 7 from J; bases not matched to a gene: 6. This CDR3 has 15 residues.

The chain has TRBV9 and TRBJ2-1; 13 nucleotides agree with TRBD2. Per the germline V gene, CDR1 is SGDLS and CDR2 is YYNGEE. This CDR3 spans 14 amino acids. Trimming removed 4 bases from V and 10 bases from J; junction bases left unmatched: 5. The CDR3 loop reads CASSSGLAGEEQFF. The CDR3 region has the DNA TGTGCCAGCAGCTCCGGACTAGCGGGGGAAGAGCAGTTCTTC.

This clone was detected once. J is TRBJ2-1 and V is TRBV2, with TRBD1 matching over 10 bases. V shed 6 bases, J shed 5 bases, and the junction held 4 bases outside the gene matches. Germline V gene sequence: CDR1 SNHLY, CDR2 FYNNEI. The CDR3 totals 14 residues. CDR3 nucleotides: TGTGCCAGCAGCGGGACAGGGGCCAACAATGAGCAGTTCTTC. The encoded protein is CASSGTGANNEQFF.

This clone was counted between two and nine times. CDR3 in amino acids: CASQRGSTDTQYF. The CDR3 DNA is TGTGCCAGCCAGCGGGGAAGCACAGATACGCAGTATTTT. V usage is TRBV9 and J usage is TRBJ2-3; TRBD2 aligns across 7 bases. CDR1 and CDR2 from the germline V gene are SGDLS and YYNGEE. There are 13 residues in the CDR3. After removal of 7 bases from V and 0 bases from J, the junction contained 2 bases not matched to a gene.

This clone was counted at least ten times. The CDR3: CASSLWTRGGNEQFF. The DNA of the CDR3 is TGTGCCAGCAGCCTATGGACTAGGGGGGGCAATGAGCAGTTCTTC. The chain has TRBV14 and TRBJ2-1, with a possible D match to TRBD2 (7 bases). The CDR3 length is 15 residues. The V end was cut by 4 bases, the J end by 6 bases, with 16 bases between. Germline V CDR1 and CDR2: SGHDN, FVKESK.

This clone turned up a few times. The V and J genes are TRBV11-3 and TRBJ1-1, with D possibly TRBD1 on 6 matching bases. This CDR3 has 13 amino acids. V was trimmed by 5 bases and J by 5 bases, leaving 12 bases between them. Per germline, CDR1 SGHNT and CDR2 YENEEA. In DNA form, the CDR3 reads TGTGCCAGCAGCAGGGGGGGTCAGACTGAAGCTTTCTTT. It yields the protein CASSRGGQTEAFF.

The chain links TRBV29-1 to TRBJ2-7; D is possibly TRBD1 (5 bases). In germline, CDR1 is SQVTM, CDR2 ANQGSEA. The CDR3 length is 10 residues. Trimming removed 7 bases at V and 7 bases at J, with 11 bases between. The CDR3 DNA is TGCAGCGCCCAGGGTGATGAGCAGTACTTC. Translating it yields CSAQGDEQYF.

This chain joins TRBV24-1 and TRBJ2-3; D is uncertain. Looked up from germline, CDR1 is KGHDR and CDR2 is SFDVKD. The V and J ends lost 4 bases and 2 bases respectively, with 9 bases between them. The CDR3 is 14 amino acids. The CDR3 DNA sequence: TGTGCCACCAGTGACAGCCTAGTCACAGATACGCAGTATTTT. Protein sequence: CATSDSLVTDTQYF.

The rearrangement links TRBV18 to TRBJ2-2; D not resolved. Germline V gene lookup returns CDR1 KGHSH and CDR2 LQKENI. Trimming removed 4 bases from V and 3 bases from J, with 15 bases in between. The CDR3 is 16 amino acids. CDR3: CASSREVMADTGELFF. CDR3 nucleotides: TGTGCCAGCTCACGCGAGGTGATGGCGGACACCGGGGAGCTGTTTTTT.

This clone was observed a single time. The chain couples TRBV18 to TRBJ2-3, with D possibly TRBD1 on 6 matching bases. V lost 2 bases and J lost 2, with 8 bases in between. This CDR3 region has 14 residues. Germline V lookup: CDR1 KGHSH, CDR2 LQKENI. Written as DNA, the CDR3 is TGTGCCAGCTCACCAGGGGGCTACACAGATACGCAGTATTTT. Residues: CASSPGGYTDTQYF.

This chain connects TRBV6-5 to TRBJ1-3, with 7 bases aligning to TRBD1. After removal of 6 bases from V and 3 bases from J, the junction contained 5 bases not matched to a gene. Germline V gene sequence: CDR1 MNHEY, CDR2 SVGAGI. This CDR3 is built from 14 residues. The chain's CDR3 is CASRAGTVGNTIYF. The CDR3 nucleotides read TGTGCCAGCAGGGCCGGGACAGTTGGAAACACCATATATTTT.

The chain couples TRBV10-1 to TRBJ1-5, with D possibly TRBD1 on 6 matching bases. This CDR3 has 15 amino acids. Trimming took 6 bases from V and 6 from J, leaving 18 bases between them. Germline assignment: CDR1 WNHNN and CDR2 SYGVQD (reference sequence). The CDR3 region is CASRANRVVGQPQHF. In DNA, the CDR3 is TGCGCCAGCAGAGCAAACAGGGTGGTAGGTCAGCCCCAGCATTTT.

The chain employs TRBV19 and TRBJ1-1, with D possibly TRBD1 on 5 matching bases. The CDR3 sequence is 13 residues long. V was trimmed by 4 bases and J by 1 base, leaving 7 bases between them. The germline gives CDR1 LNHDA, CDR2 SQIVND (reference sequence). The CDR3 region is CASSTTENTEAFF. CDR3 coding DNA: TGTGCCAGTAGTACGACAGAGAACACTGAAGCTTTCTTT.

The rearrangement uses TRBV7-2 and TRBJ2-1; 10 bases line up with TRBD2. CDR1 and CDR2 from the germline V gene are SGHTA and FQGNSA. The V segment lost 1 base and the J segment 4 bases; nucleotides outside the gene matches: 4. This CDR3 is built from 16 residues. The CDR3 sequence is CASSLDSSGGYNEQFF. The CDR3 DNA sequence: TGTGCCAGCAGCTTAGATTCTAGCGGGGGTTACAATGAGCAGTTCTTC.

V and J are TRBV4-1 and TRBJ1-3, with D uncertain. The germline V gene encodes CDR1 MGHRA and CDR2 YSYEKL. This CDR3 comprises 16 residues. With 5 bases removed from V and 0 bases from J, the gap between germline ends came to 14 bases. This CDR3 reads CASSFQPGFSGNTIYF. The CDR3 coding sequence is TGCGCCAGCAGCTTTCAGCCGGGGTTCTCTGGAAACACCATATATTTT.

This clone came up a few times. The V call is TRBV5-1, the J call TRBJ2-2, with TRBD2 as a possible D gene (6 bases). The CDR3 is 13 amino acids. V was pared by 7 bases and J by 1 base, with 8 bases between. Per germline, CDR1 SGHRS and CDR2 YFSETQ. CDR3: CASFGGNTGELFF. In nucleotides, the CDR3 is TGCGCCAGCTTCGGGGGGAACACCGGGGAGCTGTTTTTT. Complete variable domain (other parts from reference TRBV5-1 and TRBJ2-2): KAGVTQTPRYLIKTRGQQVTLSCSPISGHRSVSWYQQTPGQGLQFLFEYFSETQRNKGNFPGRFSGRQFSNSRSEMNVSTLELGDSALYLCASFGGNTGELFFGEGSRLTVL.

V usage is TRBV5-1 and J usage is TRBJ1-1, with 8 bases matching TRBD1. Germline V lookup: CDR1 SGHRS, CDR2 YFSETQ. The CDR3 is made up of 17 amino acids. After removal of 0 bases from V and 4 bases from J, the junction contained 11 bases not matched to a gene. Here the CDR3 DNA reads TGCGCCAGCAGCTTGGCATTCAGGGGGCGTGGGACCACTGAAGCTTTCTTT. Translating gives CASSLAFRGRGTTEAFF.

This clone was observed a few times. The genes are TRBV29-1 and TRBJ1-5, with 8 bases that match TRBD1. In germline, CDR1 is SQVTM, CDR2 ANQGSEA. With V trimmed by 4 bases and J by 7 bases, 6 bases remained unmatched. The CDR3 spans 13 residues. The CDR3 DNA is TGCAGCGTTGGAGGACAGGGTGGCCAGCCCCAGCATTTT. Translated, it gives CSVGGQGGQPQHF.

This chain joins TRBV5-8 and TRBJ1-4, with TRBD1 matching over 7 bases. The trim removed 4 bases at V and 5 bases at J, leaving 5 bases unmatched. Per germline, CDR1 SGHTS and CDR2 YDEGEE. This CDR3 comprises 14 residues. The CDR3: CASSPGDRNEKLFF. The CDR3 DNA follows: TGTGCCAGCAGCCCAGGGGACAGAAATGAAAAACTGTTTTTT. Together with reference TRBV5-8 and TRBJ1-4, the CDR3 gives the full variable domain: EAGVTQSPTHLIKTRGQQATLRCSPISGHTSVYWYQQALGLGLQFLLWYDEGEERNRGNFPPRFSGRQFPNYSSELNVNALELEDSALYLCASSPGDRNEKLFFGSGTQLSVL.

The gene calls are TRBV21-1 and TRBJ1-1; the table's TRBD1 call for D was not verified on the DNA. TRBV21-1 is reported as a pseudogene. The CDR3 is 14 amino acids. The CDR3 protein is CASSNRQSNTEAFF. The CDR3 nucleotides read TGTGCCAGCAGCAATAGACAGTCGAACACTGAAGCTTTCTTT.

The chain has TRBV4-3 and TRBJ2-1; TRBD1 matches at 7 bases. The V segment lost 3 bases and the J segment 4 bases; nucleotides outside the gene matches: 6. The CDR3 spans 15 residues. Germline V gene lookup returns CDR1 LGHNA and CDR2 YSLEER. The CDR3 here is CASSHPGQNYNEQFF. In nucleotides, the CDR3 is TGCGCCAGCAGCCATCCGGGACAGAATTACAATGAGCAGTTCTTC.

This clone was counted a few times. The chain employs TRBV10-3 and TRBJ1-2; 8 bases align to TRBD1. Germline CDR1 reads ENHRY; CDR2 reads SYGVKD. The CDR3 is made up of 14 amino acids. The ends lost 6 bases at V and 3 bases at J; junction bases unmatched: 6. The chain's CDR3 is CAIRQGARDYGYTF. CDR3 sequence (DNA): TGTGCCATCAGGCAGGGGGCGCGGGACTATGGCTACACCTTC.

The chain combines TRBV30 with TRBJ1-2; 9 nucleotides agree with TRBD1. The CDR3 is made up of 15 amino acids. V dropped 0 bases and J dropped 8; count of bases not matched to a gene: 10. Germline V gene lookup returns CDR1 GTSNPN and CDR2 SVGIG (reference sequence). CDR3: CAWSVALGQGQGYTF. Here the CDR3 DNA reads TGTGCCTGGAGTGTAGCCCTCGGACAGGGGCAGGGCTACACCTTC.